The 14 T cell receptor beta chains below come from one sample, sequenced in a study of blood T cell repertoires in COVID-19. Sequencing used immunoSEQ multiplex PCR; TCRdb keeps in-frame clones, though not all of them. The top ten clones hold around 6.4% of a sample with 40,000 to 60,000 clones, 85% of them seen once. The sequenced material came from peripheral blood. These receptors all stem from a woman in her sixties or seventies with acute or convalescent COVID-19.

J is TRBJ2-1 and V is TRBV7-8; no definite D call. Trimming removed 5 bases from V and 4 bases from J, with 6 bases in between. The length of the CDR3 is 12 residues. Germline values: CDR1 SGHVS, CDR2 FQNEAQ. The CDR3 spells CASSPQYNEQFF. CDR3 sequence (DNA): TGTGCCAGCAGCCCGCAGTACAATGAGCAGTTCTTC.

The V gene is TRBV19, the J gene TRBJ2-2; 7 bases are a match to TRBD2. In germline, CDR1 is LNHDA, CDR2 SQIVND (reference sequence). V shed 3 bases and J 9 bases; nucleotides not matched to a gene: 7. The CDR3 is 14 amino acids. The CDR3 DNA sequence: TGTGCCAGTAGTATTGGCGGGGGTAGGAGGGAGCTGTTTTTT. This encodes CASSIGGGRRELFF.

The table lists this clone with a few counts. The chain links TRBV11-2 to TRBJ2-1; D is ambiguous. CDR1 is SGHAT, CDR2 FQNNGV, per germline. The length of the CDR3 is 15 residues. Deletions cut 1 base from V and 4 bases from J, with 11 bases between. The CDR3 bases are TGTGCCAGCAGCTTAGGTTTTCGGTTTTACAATGAGCAGTTCTTC. Translating gives CASSLGFRFYNEQFF. The full variable domain, with the rest looked up from reference TRBV11-2 and TRBJ2-1, is EAGVAQSPRYKIIEKRQSVAFWCNPISGHATLYWYQQILGQGPKLLIQFQNNGVVDDSQLPKDRFSAERLKGVDSTLKIQPAKLEDSAVYLCASSLGFRFYNEQFFGPGTRLTVL.

This clone was seen a handful of times. The V call is TRBV5-1, the J call TRBJ2-5; 9 bases agree with TRBD2. After removal of 7 bases from V and 2 bases from J, the junction contained 15 bases not matched to a gene. This CDR3 is built from 17 residues. CDR1 is SGHRS, CDR2 YFSETQ, per germline. In DNA, the CDR3 is TGCGCCAGCCGTCGGCGGGCTAGCGGGACTGCACAAGAGACCCAGTACTTC. Residues: CASRRRASGTAQETQYF.

The chain recombines TRBV5-1 with TRBJ1-4; D gene ambiguous. The CDR3 consists of 14 residues. Germline CDR1 SGHRS, CDR2 YFSETQ. The V gene lost 1 base and the J gene lost 3 bases, with 7 bases spanning the gap. CDR3 region: CASSLSPANEKLFF. CDR3 in DNA: TGCGCCAGCAGCTTGTCCCCGGCTAATGAAAAACTGTTTTTT.

The rearrangement uses TRBV2 and TRBJ1-3, with D maybe TRBD1 (5 bases). This CDR3 comprises 17 residues. Germline V gives CDR1 SNHLY, CDR2 FYNNEI. Deletions cut 2 bases from V and 3 bases from J, with 17 bases between. CDR3 residues: CASSETGLGWSGNTIYF. The CDR3 DNA is TGTGCCAGCAGTGAAACGGGACTGGGGTGGAGTGGAAACACCATATATTTT.

This clone was seen once. The gene calls are TRBV14 and TRBJ1-3; D is perhaps TRBD1 (5 bases). This CDR3 comprises 13 residues. Germline assignment: CDR1 SGHDN and CDR2 FVKESK. V lost 0 bases to trimming and J lost 12 bases, with 12 bases between them. The CDR3 DNA reads TGTGCCAGCAGCCAAGATATGGGACTTGGCATATATTTT. Its protein product is CASSQDMGLGIYF. Supplemented by reference TRBV14 and TRBJ1-3, the full variable domain reads EAGVTQFPSHSVIEKGQTVTLRCDPISGHDNLYWYRRVMGKEIKFLLHFVKESKQDESGMPNNRFLAERTGGTYSTLKVQPAELEDSGVYFCASSQDMGLGIYFGEGSWLTVV.

The table lists this clone with a few counts. V gene TRBV7-9 combines with J gene TRBJ2-1; maybe TRBD2 (5 bases). Trimming left V 5 bases short and J 9 bases short, with 20 bases between. The CDR3 runs to 15 residues. Germline V gene data show CDR1 as SEHNR and CDR2 as FQNEAQ (reference sequence). Written as DNA, the CDR3 is TGTGCCAGCAGCCCTTCCGTAGGGCGGGTAGTTGAGCAGTTCTTC. It specifies CASSPSVGRVVEQFF.

V and J are TRBV24-1 and TRBJ2-3; D gene ambiguous. Trimming removed 3 bases from V and 6 bases from J, with 9 bases in between. There are 13 residues in the CDR3. Per germline, CDR1 KGHDR and CDR2 SFDVKD. The chain's CDR3 is CATSDQRWDTQYF. CDR3 DNA sequence: TGTGCCACCAGTGATCAACGGTGGGATACGCAGTATTTT.

The CDR3 bases are TGTGCCAGCACACGGGACACCCTCGGGTATAATGAGCAGTTCTTC. This encodes CASTRDTLGYNEQFF. The gene calls are TRBV21-1 and TRBJ2-1; the table's D call, TRBD1, was not checked against the DNA. TRBV21-1 is designated a pseudogene. The length of the CDR3 is 15 residues.

This sequence joins TRBV19 and TRBJ1-4; 7 bases are a match to TRBD1. In germline, CDR1 is LNHDA, CDR2 SQIVND (reference sequence). J was trimmed by 3 bases and V by 5 bases; bases with no gene match: 6. CDR3 length equals 15 residues. Written as DNA, the CDR3 is TGTGCCAGTAGTCAAACCGGGACAGCTAATGAAAAACTGTTTTTT. This translates into CASSQTGTANEKLFF.

V and J are TRBV6-5 and TRBJ2-4; 7 nucleotides line up with TRBD2. Germline V gene data show CDR1 as MNHEY and CDR2 as SVGAGI. CDR3 length equals 16 residues. After removal of 4 bases from V and 0 bases from J, the junction contained 6 bases not matched to a gene. CDR3 sequence reads: CASSFRGGIAKNIQYF. The CDR3 DNA follows: TGTGCCAGCAGTTTCCGCGGGGGAATAGCCAAAAACATTCAGTACTTC.

V gene TRBV7-2 combines with J gene TRBJ2-1; TRBD2 agrees at 14 bases. Germline CDR1 SGHTA, CDR2 FQGNSA. The CDR3 is 15 residues long. With 5 bases clipped from V and 10 bases from J, the junction kept 7 bases outside the gene matches. The CDR3 nucleotides read TGTGCCAGCAGCCCGGGACTAGCGGGAGCTGAAGAGCAGTTCTTC. Protein product: CASSPGLAGAEEQFF. Together with reference TRBV7-2 and TRBJ2-1, the CDR3 gives the full variable domain: GAGVSQSPSNKVTEKGKDVELRCDPISGHTALYWYRQSLGQGLEFLIYFQGNSAPDKSGLPSDRFSAERTGGSVSTLTIQRTQQEDSAVYLCASSPGLAGAEEQFFGPGTRLTVL.

The rearrangement joins TRBV9 to TRBJ1-2; the match to TRBD1 covers 8 bases. The J segment lost 2 bases and the V segment lost 3 bases, leaving 3 bases of the junction unmatched. Germline V lookup: CDR1 SGDLS, CDR2 YYNGEE. This CDR3 has 14 amino acids. This chain's CDR3 is CASSEQGGNYGYTF. In nucleotides, the CDR3 is TGTGCCAGCAGCGAACAGGGGGGAAACTATGGCTACACCTTC.